The T cell receptor (beta chain) under discussion was sequenced for a study of cytotoxic CD8 clonotypes in ibrutinib-treated CLL. V was clipped by 10 bases and J by 6 bases, with 16 bases between them. The V gene's germline CDR1 is SEHNR and CDR2 FQNEAQ (reference sequence). The CDR3 length is 12 residues. Method: immunoSEQ multiplex PCR; TCRdb's copy keeps in-frame clones and lacks some. There are more than 140,000 clones in the sample; approximately 80% occur only once, and 25% to 30% lies in the top ten. The chain carries TRBV7-9 and TRBJ2-7; D is unclear. The source material was PBMCs, sampled after 12 months of ibrutinib treatment. This clonotype was obtained from a human donor with chronic lymphocytic leukemia. The CDR3, as DNA: TGTGCCACCAAGACAAATTCCATCGAGCAGTACTTC. Translation gives CATKTNSIEQYF. Drawing the rest from reference TRBV7-9 and TRBJ2-7, the complete variable domain is DTGVSQNPRHKITKRGQNVTFRCDPISEHNRLYWYRQTLGQGPEFLTYFQNEAQLEKSRLLSDRFSAERPKGSFSTLEIQRTEQGDSAMYLCATKTNSIEQYFGPGTRLTVT.